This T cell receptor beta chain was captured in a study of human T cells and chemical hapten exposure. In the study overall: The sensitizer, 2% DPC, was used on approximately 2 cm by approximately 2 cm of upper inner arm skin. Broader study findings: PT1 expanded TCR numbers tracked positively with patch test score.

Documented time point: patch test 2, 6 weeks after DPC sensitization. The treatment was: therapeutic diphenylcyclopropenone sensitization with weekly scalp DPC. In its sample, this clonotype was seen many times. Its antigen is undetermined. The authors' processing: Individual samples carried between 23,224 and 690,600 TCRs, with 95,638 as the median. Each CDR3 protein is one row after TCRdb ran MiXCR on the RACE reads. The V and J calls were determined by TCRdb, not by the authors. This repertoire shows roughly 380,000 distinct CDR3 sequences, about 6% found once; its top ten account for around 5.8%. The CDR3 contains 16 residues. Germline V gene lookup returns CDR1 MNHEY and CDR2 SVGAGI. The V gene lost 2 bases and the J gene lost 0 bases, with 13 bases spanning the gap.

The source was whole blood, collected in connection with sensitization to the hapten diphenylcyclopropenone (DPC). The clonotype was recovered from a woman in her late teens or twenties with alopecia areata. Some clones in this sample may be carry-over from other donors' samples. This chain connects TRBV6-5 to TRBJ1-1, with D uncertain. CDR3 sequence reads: CASSYGGEKLNTEAFF. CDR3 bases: TGTGCCAGCAGTTACGGTGGGGAGAAATTGAACACTGAAGCTTTCTTT.